This TCR beta chain was found in a study of shared clonotypes between healthy human individuals. Study conclusions and caveats: Non-shared clonotypes displayed generation probabilities falling below those of clonotypes present in all four donors. The sharing of roughly 5% of naive CD4 clonotypes was seen across a handful of donors.

V dropped 3 bases and J dropped 6; count of bases not matched to a gene: 10. The germline gives CDR1 SGHRS, CDR2 YFSETQ. The CDR3 has 15 residues. The naive CD8 population came from CD45RO-negative cells selected for CCR7, without terminally differentiated effector memory CD45RA+ cells. In the sorted-subset replicate PCRs, 150 to 200 ng DNA, roughly 29,000 T cell genomes, was used. TCRdb's table, derived via immunoSEQ multiplex PCR, lists solely in-frame clones and lacks some. The sample contains around 600,000 clones, around 95% of which appear only once. Turning to this clone: Its antigen is unidentified.

The clonotype originates from a woman aged 25 to 39 in good health. The V gene is TRBV5-1, the J gene TRBJ1-2, with 8 bases fitting TRBD1. Sequencing was carried out using naive CD8+ T cells sorted from blood. Here the CDR3 reads CASSWLQGVSDGYTF. DNA of the CDR3: TGCGCCAGCAGCTGGTTACAGGGGGTTAGTGATGGCTACACCTTC.